This T cell receptor (beta chain) emerged from a study of T cell responses to AZD1222 COVID-19 vaccine. Concerning this clone itself: What it binds is not known.

Study findings and constraints: The donors showed a predominance of white British ancestry and of females, with possible underestimation of clonal diversity. Only 5 or 6 people who got AZD1222 tested seropositive at baseline.

TCRdb keeps only in-frame clones here, not all; method: immunoSEQ multiplex PCR. The sample has some 170,000 clones, more than 80% seen once; the top ten hold 3.5% to 5.5%. The germline V gene has CDR1 SGHRS and CDR2 YFSETQ. Trimming took 2 bases from V and 4 from J; bases not matched to a gene: 12. This CDR3 is built from 17 residues. The V call is TRBV5-1, the J call TRBJ2-7; 10 bases agree with TRBD2. Sequenced here: peripheral blood, sampled 28 days after the second dose of the MenACWY control vaccine. The TCR sequence derives from an adult who received the MenACWY meningococcal vaccine as a control. The CDR3 here is CASSFSGGGLAAYEQYF. CDR3 nucleotide sequence: TGCGCCAGCAGCTTTTCCGGAGGCGGACTAGCGGCATACGAGCAGTACTTC. Using reference TRBV5-1 and TRBJ2-7 for the parts outside the CDR3, the full variable domain is KAGVTQTPRYLIKTRGQQVTLSCSPISGHRSVSWYQQTPGQGLQFLFEYFSETQRNKGNFPGRFSGRQFSNSRSEMNVSTLELGDSALYLCASSFSGGGLAAYEQYFGPGTRLTVT.